A selection of T cell receptor beta chains follows, all from one sample in a study of Ad26.COV2.S vaccination and SARS-CoV-2 variants. Sequenced by immunoSEQ multiplex PCR; TCRdb stores in-frame clones only, minus some. Among some 340,000 clones listed, around four fifths were seen once. The sequences come from peripheral blood, collected in a trial of Ad26.COV2.S vaccine versus placebo. Source of these receptors: a person between 18 and 65 years old who received the Ad26.COV2.S COVID-19 vaccine or a placebo. Both conserved end residues are part of each CDR3. D genes are given only for firm matches. Only some rows state a clone size, as once, few, many or a class for expanded clones.

DNA: TGTGCCAGCAGCTCCAGTACCATCAAACAGGGGTTTAATCAGTACGAGCAGTACTTC; CDR3: CASSSSTIKQGFNQYEQYF; D: TRBD1; size: NA; V: TRBV7-8; J: TRBJ2-7
DNA: TGTGCCTGTGGACCGGGTCGGGCTAATGAAAAACTGTTTTTT; CDR3: CACGPGRANEKLFF; D: NA; size: NA; V: TRBV30; J: TRBJ1-4
DNA: TGTGCCACCAGTGATTCTATAACTTTAGCGGGGCCTCGGGGTGGTAACACCGGGGAGCTGTTTTTT; CDR3: CATSDSITLAGPRGGNTGELFF; D: TRBD2; size: NA; V: TRBV24-1; J: TRBJ2-2
DNA: TGCGCCAGCAGCTTGGACGGGGGACCTCAGCCCCAGCATTTT; CDR3: CASSLDGGPQPQHF; D: NA; size: NA; V: TRBV5-1; J: TRBJ1-5
DNA: TGTGCCAGCTCACCCCCCGGGGGTGGCTACGAGCAGTACTTC; CDR3: CASSPPGGGYEQYF; D: NA; size: NA; V: TRBV18; J: TRBJ2-7
DNA: TGTGCCAGCAGACAGGGGGCCTCGAATCAGCCCCAGCATTTT; CDR3: CASRQGASNQPQHF; D: TRBD1; size: NA; V: TRBV6-5; J: TRBJ1-5
DNA: TGTGCCAGCACTCATCGAAACCCGGGGCGACCGCTCAATGAGCAGTTCTTC; CDR3: CASTHRNPGRPLNEQFF; D: NA; size: NA; V: TRBV28; J: TRBJ2-1
DNA: TGTGCCAGCAGTGAAATACGCTCGGTGGATACGCAGTATTTT; CDR3: CASSEIRSVDTQYF; D: NA; size: NA; V: TRBV6-1; J: TRBJ2-3
DNA: TGTGCCAGCAGCTGGATCGGGGGAGATACGCAGTATTTT; CDR3: CASSWIGGDTQYF; D: NA; size: NA; V: TRBV7-9; J: TRBJ2-3
DNA: TGTGCCAGCAGCCTGGGACTAGCGGGGGGGCAAGAGACCCAGTACTTC; CDR3: CASSLGLAGGQETQYF; D: TRBD2; size: NA; V: TRBV5-6; J: TRBJ2-5
DNA: TGTGCCAGCAGTGACTCGGAAGGGATCTATGGCTACACCTTC; CDR3: CASSDSEGIYGYTF; D: NA; size: NA; V: TRBV6-4; J: TRBJ1-2
DNA: TGTGCCAGCAGCTCCAACAGACTAGCGGGGGTCACAGATACGCAGTATTTT; CDR3: CASSSNRLAGVTDTQYF; D: TRBD2; size: NA; V: TRBV7-2; J: TRBJ2-3
DNA: TGTGCCAGCAGCGTAGACCGGACTTACAGGGGGGAGGATGAAGCTTTCTTT; CDR3: CASSVDRTYRGEDEAFF; D: TRBD1; size: NA; V: TRBV9; J: TRBJ1-1
DNA: TGTGCCAGCAGCTTAGAAGGGGGTAGCGGCTACACCTTC; CDR3: CASSLEGGSGYTF; D: NA; size: NA; V: TRBV7-8; J: TRBJ1-2
DNA: TGTGCCAGCAGCCAAGGGTGGACAGGGGCTAACTATGGCTACACCTTC; CDR3: CASSQGWTGANYGYTF; D: TRBD1; size: once; V: TRBV3-1/TRBV3-2; J: TRBJ1-2
DNA: TGTGCCATCAGAAAGACAGGGGAGGGAAACACCATATATTTT; CDR3: CAIRKTGEGNTIYF; D: TRBD1; size: NA; V: TRBV10-3; J: TRBJ1-3
DNA: TGTGCCAGCAGCACGATCCGGGGGGCAGATACGCAGTATTTT; CDR3: CASSTIRGADTQYF; D: TRBD2; size: NA; V: TRBV5-4; J: TRBJ2-3
DNA: TGTGCCAGCAGCGTCGGGACAGGCCCGTTCTACGAGCAGTACTTC; CDR3: CASSVGTGPFYEQYF; D: TRBD1; size: NA; V: TRBV11-3; J: TRBJ2-7
DNA: TGTGCCAGCAGCTTAGGAGGGCTTCAGCCCCAGCATTTT; CDR3: CASSLGGLQPQHF; D: NA; size: NA; V: TRBV11-2; J: TRBJ1-5
DNA: TGCGCCAGCAGCCAAGATGCCAGCGGGGGGTACAATGAGCAGTTCTTC; CDR3: CASSQDASGGYNEQFF; D: TRBD2; size: NA; V: TRBV4-1; J: TRBJ2-1
DNA: TGCGCCAGCAGCCTCCTGGGGGACGGCCGTTTTTATGGCTACACCTTC; CDR3: CASSLLGDGRFYGYTF; D: NA; size: NA; V: TRBV4-1; J: TRBJ1-2
DNA: TGTGCCAGCAGCCTGGGGGGGAGCAATCAGCCCCAGCATTTT; CDR3: CASSLGGSNQPQHF; D: NA; size: NA; V: TRBV28; J: TRBJ1-5
DNA: TGTGCCAGCAGGACGCCGGGACAGCAATACAATGAGCAGTTCTTC; CDR3: CASRTPGQQYNEQFF; D: TRBD1; size: NA; V: TRBV7-3; J: TRBJ2-1
DNA: TGTGCCAGCAGTTACACCGGGACAGACTATGGCTACACCTTC; CDR3: CASSYTGTDYGYTF; D: TRBD1; size: NA; V: TRBV6-5; J: TRBJ1-2
DNA: TGCGCCAGCAGCTTGATCGGCGAGAACACTGAAGCTTTCTTT; CDR3: CASSLIGENTEAFF; D: NA; size: once; V: TRBV5-1; J: TRBJ1-1
DNA: TGTGCCAGCAGTTTGAATGAGGGGAGCCCTGGGGCCAACGTCCTGACTTTC; CDR3: CASSLNEGSPGANVLTF; D: NA; size: NA; V: TRBV28; J: TRBJ2-6
DNA: TGTGCCAGCAGCGTAGCTCTAGGGGGCTATGGCTACACCTTC; CDR3: CASSVALGGYGYTF; D: NA; size: few; V: TRBV9; J: TRBJ1-2
DNA: TGTGCCAGCAGATACGGTCTTGGGGGCCTTCACCAAGAGACCCAGTACTTC; CDR3: CASRYGLGGLHQETQYF; D: NA; size: NA; V: TRBV28; J: TRBJ2-5
DNA: TGTGCCAGCAGCGTAGGAAACGACCAAGAGACCCAGTACTTC; CDR3: CASSVGNDQETQYF; D: NA; size: NA; V: TRBV9; J: TRBJ2-5
DNA: TGTGCCAGCACCTGGAGTGGGAGGGATACTGAAGCTTTCTTT; CDR3: CASTWSGRDTEAFF; D: NA; size: NA; V: TRBV6-5; J: TRBJ1-1
DNA: TGTGCCAGCAGCGTCGCCCCAGGACAGGGCACTGGAAACACCATATATTTT; CDR3: CASSVAPGQGTGNTIYF; D: TRBD1; size: NA; V: TRBV9; J: TRBJ1-3
DNA: TGTGCCAGTAGTAAGGAGACAGGGCTCCCCGGGGAGCTGTTTTTT; CDR3: CASSKETGLPGELFF; D: TRBD1; size: NA; V: TRBV19; J: TRBJ2-2
DNA: TGTGCCAGCAGCAAAGGGACCGACACCGGGGAGCTGTTTTTT; CDR3: CASSKGTDTGELFF; D: NA; size: NA; V: TRBV9; J: TRBJ2-2
DNA: TGTGCCAGCAGCGGAGGGCAGGGGGCGGGGGAGCAGTACTTC; CDR3: CASSGGQGAGEQYF; D: TRBD1; size: once; V: TRBV9; J: TRBJ2-7
DNA: TGCGCCAGCAGCTTGGGGACAGGGGGAAACACCATATATTTT; CDR3: CASSLGTGGNTIYF; D: TRBD1; size: NA; V: TRBV5-1; J: TRBJ1-3